The present T cell receptor (beta chain) was sequenced within a study of spatial heterogeneity in lung cancer. Across the study: More beta-chain than alpha-chain sequences were consistently detected.

Overall study results and limits: The study found that expanded intratumoral alpha and beta TCR counts tracked tumor mutation counts.

Time point in this sample: sample taken at primary tumor resection. This clonotype was detected many times. Its antigen is not identified. MiXCR was run by TCRdb on the 5' RACE reads, yielding one entry per CDR3 protein. The table records around 12,000 distinct CDR3 sequences, about 5.6% of them present only once. The V end lost 6 bases, the J end lost 4 bases, and 15 bases lay between the germline ends. CDR1 SNHLY and CDR2 FYNNEI come from the germline V gene. This CDR3 comprises 15 residues. The TCR comes from a female donor with early-stage non-small cell lung cancer. Sequences were derived from lung tumor tissue, sampled at surgery. The J gene is TRBJ2-2, the V gene TRBV2; possible D gene TRBD2, 6 bases. In nucleotides, the CDR3 is TGTGCCAGCAGGTTTACTAGCACCCTCACCGGGGAGCTGTTTTTT. Translating gives CASRFTSTLTGELFF.